These T cell receptor beta chains were read from a single sample in a study of regulatory T cells in long-lasting Graves disease. One entry per CDR3 protein, called by TCRdb with MiXCR from the multiplex PCR reads. The table has about 560,000 distinct CDR3 sequences, 15% to 20% seen once. These data also featured in a second study, about T cells in Graves' hyperthyroidism and ophthalmopathy.

The sequenced sample was peripheral blood mononuclear cells (PBMCs), obtained at new diagnosis, from a patient treated with antithyroid drugs. The receptors were sampled from a man aged 18 to 29 with Graves disease. Each CDR3 is given with its conserved first and last residue. A D gene is named only where the DNA matches it firmly. A clone size is listed for some rows: how often the clone was seen (once, few, many), or a class if it is expanded.

j_gene,abundance,d_gene,v_gene,CDR3aa,CDR3nt
TRBJ1-2,many,.,TRBV5-6,CASSRGRINYGYTF,TGTGCCAGCAGCCGGGGACGGATTAACTATGGCTACACCTTC
TRBJ2-7,.,TRBD1,TRBV13,CASSLVDRVGEQYF,TGTGCCAGCAGCTTAGTGGACAGGGTAGGCGAGCAGTACTTC
TRBJ1-4,once,TRBD1,TRBV12-3/TRBV12-4,CASSLGTGRVEKLFF,TGTGCCAGCAGTCTGGGGACAGGGAGGGTTGAAAAACTGTTTTTT
TRBJ2-5,.,TRBD2,TRBV6-1,CASRPASSGGETQYF,TGTGCCAGCAGACCGGCCTCTAGCGGGGGGGAGACCCAGTACTTC
TRBJ1-5,many,.,TRBV18,CASSPGAYSNQPQHF,TGTGCCAGCTCACCAGGGGCTTATAGCAATCAGCCCCAGCATTTT
TRBJ1-2,few,.,TRBV18,CASSPPADWSNYGYTF,TGTGCCAGCTCACCACCCGCAGACTGGTCTAACTATGGCTACACCTTC
TRBJ2-7,.,.,TRBV20-1,CSALLVGEQYF,TGCAGTGCTCTATTGGTGGGCGAGCAGTACTTC
TRBJ2-6,.,TRBD1,TRBV7-2,CASSAGTGRSGANVLTF,TGTGCCAGCAGCGCCGGGACAGGTCGCTCTGGGGCCAACGTCCTGACTTTC
TRBJ2-7,many,.,TRBV3-1,CASSQDMETTSYEQYF,TGTGCCAGCAGCCAAGATATGGAGACCACTTCCTACGAGCAGTACTTC
TRBJ2-3,few,.,TRBV11-3,CASSSRSGAETDTQYF,TGTGCCAGCAGCTCGCGGTCGGGGGCCGAGACAGATACGCAGTATTTT
TRBJ2-5,.,TRBD2,TRBV19,CASRWTSGQETQYF,TGTGCCAGTAGATGGACTAGCGGCCAAGAGACCCAGTACTTC
TRBJ2-1,.,.,TRBV20-1,CSARDGLLTYNEQFF,TGCAGTGCTAGAGACGGACTTTTAACCTACAATGAGCAGTTCTTC
TRBJ2-7,many,TRBD1,TRBV7-2,CASSRDRVQHEQYF,TGTGCCAGCAGCCGGGACAGGGTTCAGCACGAGCAGTACTTC
TRBJ2-7,many,.,TRBV7-8,CASSSRTNTYEQYF,TGTGCCAGCAGCTCCAGGACTAACACCTACGAGCAGTACTTC
TRBJ2-7,.,.,TRBV15,CATSRQEKASEQYF,TGTGCCACCAGCAGACAGGAAAAGGCCAGCGAGCAGTACTTC
TRBJ2-6,.,.,TRBV5-1,CASSSLIEVRANVLTF,TGTGCCAGCAGCTCCCTGATAGAGGTTAGGGCCAACGTCCTGACTTTC
TRBJ2-7,few,TRBD2,TRBV18,CASSPPPGLAVYEQYF,TGTGCCAGCTCACCCCCCCCGGGACTAGCAGTTTACGAGCAGTACTTC
TRBJ2-1,few,.,TRBV25-1,CARGAWGSGQSSYNEQFF,TGTGCACGAGGGGCTTGGGGAAGCGGACAGAGCTCCTACAATGAGCAGTTCTTC
TRBJ2-7,many,.,TRBV20-1,CSARAWGEGSVYEQYF,TGCAGTGCTAGAGCGTGGGGCGAGGGATCGGTGTACGAGCAGTACTTC
TRBJ2-7,many,.,TRBV18,CASSPGATEQYF,TGTGCCAGCTCACCCGGTGCGACCGAGCAGTACTTC
TRBJ2-7,.,.,TRBV30,CAWSVNSFYEQYF,TGTGCCTGGAGTGTAAACAGTTTCTACGAGCAGTACTTC
TRBJ2-2,.,.,TRBV3-1,CASSHLVGRGYTGELFF,TGTGCCAGCAGCCATCTCGTCGGGAGAGGTTACACCGGGGAGCTGTTTTTT
TRBJ2-5,few,.,TRBV7-8,CASTGSLTAQETQYF,TGTGCCAGCACCGGCTCTTTAACGGCACAAGAGACCCAGTACTTC
TRBJ2-7,many,TRBD1,TRBV12-3/TRBV12-4,CASSRAYGTGVYEQYF,TGTGCCAGCAGTAGGGCTTACGGGACAGGGGTCTACGAGCAGTACTTC
TRBJ1-1,many,TRBD1,TRBV7-9,CASSTRTGGNTEAFF,TGTGCCAGCAGCACCCGGACAGGGGGGAACACTGAAGCTTTCTTT
TRBJ2-2,.,TRBD2,TRBV7-9,CASSLGRGGLARNTGELFF,TGTGCCAGCAGCTTAGGACGCGGGGGACTAGCGAGGAACACCGGGGAGCTGTTTTTT
TRBJ2-7,many,.,TRBV6-5,CASSYPGRTYEQYF,TGTGCCAGCAGTTACCCGGGGCGGACCTACGAGCAGTACTTC
TRBJ2-7,.,TRBD1,TRBV5-1,CASSTTGQGSSYEQYF,TGCGCCAGCAGCACTACGGGACAGGGGTCTTCCTACGAGCAGTACTTC
TRBJ2-7,many,.,TRBV20-1,CSASGGWDEQYF,TGCAGTGCTAGTGGAGGGTGGGACGAGCAGTACTTC
TRBJ1-1,many,TRBD1,TRBV5-5,CASSQSRDRNTEAFF,TGTGCCAGCAGTCAATCCCGGGACAGGAACACTGAAGCTTTCTTT
TRBJ2-3,many,.,TRBV28,CASSFAFASTDTQYF,TGTGCCAGCAGTTTTGCTTTCGCTAGCACAGATACGCAGTATTTT
TRBJ2-5,few,.,TRBV7-3,CASSSGVSHSQETQYF,TGTGCCAGCAGCTCCGGGGTCAGTCACTCCCAAGAGACCCAGTACTTC
TRBJ1-3,few,.,TRBV6-2/TRBV6-3,CASSYGRPFSGNTIYF,TGTGCCAGCAGTTACGGGCGGCCTTTCTCTGGAAACACCATATATTTT
TRBJ2-1,few,TRBD2,TRBV20-1,CSASTLAGNREQFF,TGCAGTGCTAGTACACTAGCGGGGAATCGAGAGCAGTTCTTC
TRBJ2-7,many,TRBD1,TRBV29-1,CSVSGQGYEQYF,TGCAGCGTGTCTGGACAGGGGTACGAGCAGTACTTC
TRBJ2-7,few,TRBD2,TRBV27,CASSSLAGGPLEQYF,TGTGCCAGCAGTTCCTTAGCGGGAGGGCCGCTGGAGCAGTACTTC
TRBJ2-7,many,.,TRBV11-2,CASSFQGVNRVEQYF,TGTGCCAGCAGCTTTCAGGGCGTCAACCGTGTCGAGCAGTACTTC
TRBJ2-7,few,TRBD1,TRBV5-1,CASSLTPPGTGGHEQYF,TGCGCCAGCAGCTTGACCCCGCCCGGGACAGGGGGACACGAGCAGTACTTC
TRBJ2-1,.,TRBD1,TRBV3-1,CASSQVSGTGIEFF,TGTGCCAGCAGCCAAGTATCCGGGACAGGAATTGAGTTCTTC
TRBJ2-7,.,TRBD2,TRBV28,CASTPGASGPLEQYF,TGTGCCAGCACCCCCGGGGCTAGCGGCCCCCTTGAGCAGTACTTC
TRBJ1-1,many,TRBD1,TRBV6-1,CASSLDRVKNTEAFF,TGTGCCAGCAGCCTAGACAGGGTGAAGAACACTGAAGCTTTCTTT
TRBJ2-2,many,.,TRBV6-5,CASSYSPNTGELFF,TGTGCCAGCAGTTACTCTCCCAACACCGGGGAGCTGTTTTTT
TRBJ2-3,.,.,TRBV7-9,CASSLGSGLPRGQKTDTQYF,TGTGCCAGCAGCTTAGGTTCAGGGCTTCCACGAGGACAGAAAACAGATACGCAGTATTTT
TRBJ1-1,many,.,TRBV12-3/TRBV12-4,CASSPLRRANTEAFF,TGTGCCAGCAGTCCCCTCCGGCGAGCGAACACTGAAGCTTTCTTT
TRBJ1-1,.,TRBD1,TRBV5-6,CASSLTGTGWTEAFF,TGTGCCAGCAGCTTAACCGGGACAGGGTGGACTGAAGCTTTCTTT